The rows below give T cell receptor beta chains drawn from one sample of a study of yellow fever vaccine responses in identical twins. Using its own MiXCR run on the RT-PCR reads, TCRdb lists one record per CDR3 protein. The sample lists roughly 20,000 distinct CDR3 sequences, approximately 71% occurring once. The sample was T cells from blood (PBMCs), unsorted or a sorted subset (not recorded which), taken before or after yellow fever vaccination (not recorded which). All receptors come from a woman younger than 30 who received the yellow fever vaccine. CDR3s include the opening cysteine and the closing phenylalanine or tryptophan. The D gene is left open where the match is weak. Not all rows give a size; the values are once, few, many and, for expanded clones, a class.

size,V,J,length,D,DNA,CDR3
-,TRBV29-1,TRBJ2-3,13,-,TGCAGCGTTGAAATAGGGCGCACAGATACGCAGTATTTT,CSVEIGRTDTQYF
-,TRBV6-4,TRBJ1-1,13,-,TGTGCCAGCAGCGAGACACCCAACTCTGAAGCTTTCTTT,CASSETPNSEAFF
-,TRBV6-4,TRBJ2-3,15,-,TGTGCCAGCAGGAACTCCGGGACCCTCCGGGATACGCAGTATTTT,CASRNSGTLRDTQYF
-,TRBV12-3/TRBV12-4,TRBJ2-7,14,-,TGTGCCAGCAGTTTACGTCAGGACTCCTACGAGCAGTACTTC,CASSLRQDSYEQYF
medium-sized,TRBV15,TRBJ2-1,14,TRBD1,TGTGCCACCAGCATCACAGGACAGGGCGATGAGCAGTTCTTC,CATSITGQGDEQFF
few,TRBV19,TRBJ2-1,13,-,TGTGCCAGTAGTATAGTGGGGCGGGATGAGCAGTTCTTC,CASSIVGRDEQFF
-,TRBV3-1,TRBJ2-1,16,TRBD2,TGTGCCAGCAGTCCCGTGTTAGCGGGCTCCTACAATGAGCAGTTCTTC,CASSPVLAGSYNEQFF
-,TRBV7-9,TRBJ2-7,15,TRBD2,TGTGCCAGCAGTTTGCTAGCGGGAGGGCCCCACGAGCAGTACTTC,CASSLLAGGPHEQYF
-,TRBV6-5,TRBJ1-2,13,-,TGTGCCAGCAGTTACTCGAGTGGGGCTGGCTACACCTTC,CASSYSSGAGYTF
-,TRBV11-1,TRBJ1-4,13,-,TGTGCCAGCACCCCCGGAGGGCATGAAAAACTGTTTTTT,CASTPGGHEKLFF
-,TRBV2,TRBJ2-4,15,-,TGTGCCAGCAGTATACTGGGGTCGGCCAAAAACATTCAGTACTTC,CASSILGSAKNIQYF
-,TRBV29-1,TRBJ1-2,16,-,TGCAGCGTTGAAGGGTCGCGCGAGGGTCTTGGCTATGGCTACACCTTC,CSVEGSREGLGYGYTF
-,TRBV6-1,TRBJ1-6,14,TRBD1,TGTGCCAGCAGGGCCGGGACAGTGAATTCACCCCTCCACTTT,CASRAGTVNSPLHF
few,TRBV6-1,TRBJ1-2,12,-,TGTGCCAGCAGTCGATCGAACTATGGCTACACCTTC,CASSRSNYGYTF
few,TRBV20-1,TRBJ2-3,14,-,TGCAGTGCTAGAGATGGCAGGGGCACAGATACGCAGTATTTT,CSARDGRGTDTQYF
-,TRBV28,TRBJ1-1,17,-,TGTGCCAGCAGTTTATGGACAGTCATGAACGTACCCACTGAAGCTTTCTTT,CASSLWTVMNVPTEAFF
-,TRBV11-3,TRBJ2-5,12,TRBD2,TGTGCCAGCAGCTCGGGGGGGGAGACCCAGTACTTC,CASSSGGETQYF
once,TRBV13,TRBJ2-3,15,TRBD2,TGTGCCAGCAGCCCGACTAGCGGGGGTGCGGATACGCAGTATTTT,CASSPTSGGADTQYF
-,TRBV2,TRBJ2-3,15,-,TGTGCCAGCAGTGATATGGACTACGCCACAGATACGCAGTATTTT,CASSDMDYATDTQYF
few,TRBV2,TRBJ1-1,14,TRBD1,TGTGCCAGCAGGGACAGGTCCATGAACACTGAAGCTTTCTTT,CASRDRSMNTEAFF
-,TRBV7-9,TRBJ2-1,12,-,TGTGCCAGTGGGACGGAGTACAATGAGCAGTTCTTC,CASGTEYNEQFF
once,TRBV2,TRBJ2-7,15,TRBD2,TGTGCCAGCAGCTGGACTAGCGGTATATCCTACGAGCAGTACTTC,CASSWTSGISYEQYF
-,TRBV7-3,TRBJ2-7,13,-,TGTGCCAGCAGCTTAACGTCCATTCCCGAGCAGTACTTC,CASSLTSIPEQYF
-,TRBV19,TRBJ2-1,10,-,TGTGCCAGCGGTAGGGGTGAGCAGTTCTTC,CASGRGEQFF
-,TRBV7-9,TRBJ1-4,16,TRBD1,TGTGCCAGCAGCCGAGGACAGGGGACAACTAATGAAAAACTGTTTTTT,CASSRGQGTTNEKLFF
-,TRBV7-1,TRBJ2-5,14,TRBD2,TGTGCCAGCAGCTCGGGACTAGGGCGGGAGACCCAGTACTTC,CASSSGLGRETQYF
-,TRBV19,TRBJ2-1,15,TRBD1,TGTGCCAGTAGCCTACCGGGACAGGCATACAATGAGCAGTTCTTC,CASSLPGQAYNEQFF
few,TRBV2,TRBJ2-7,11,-,TGTGCCAGCAGTGACCTAAACGAGCAGTACTTC,CASSDLNEQYF
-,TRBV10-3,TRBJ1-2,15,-,TGTGCCATCAGTGAGTCAGGGATCCCCAACTATGGCTACACCTTC,CAISESGIPNYGYTF
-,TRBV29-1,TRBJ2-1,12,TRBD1,TGCAGCGTAAGGACAGGGTACAATGAGCAGTTCTTC,CSVRTGYNEQFF
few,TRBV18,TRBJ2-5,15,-,TGTGCCAGCTCACAAGGACAGTCGTACCAAGAGACCCAGTACTTC,CASSQGQSYQETQYF
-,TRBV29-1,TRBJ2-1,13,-,TGCAGCGTTGTAAGGGGGTCCTACAATGAGCAGTTCTTC,CSVVRGSYNEQFF
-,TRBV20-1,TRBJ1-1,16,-,TGCAGTGCTAGAGATTTTAACGTCGGCCGAAACACTGAAGCTTTCTTT,CSARDFNVGRNTEAFF
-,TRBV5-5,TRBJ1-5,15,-,TGTGCCAGCAGCTTGGGTGGGACCGGGGGTCAGCCCCAGCATTTT,CASSLGGTGGQPQHF
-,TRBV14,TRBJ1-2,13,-,TGTGCCAGCAGCGCGGGCAAGGGGTTTGGCTACACCTTC,CASSAGKGFGYTF
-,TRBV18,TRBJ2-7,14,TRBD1,TGTGCCAGCTCAACCGGACAGGGGGCTTACGAGCAGTACTTC,CASSTGQGAYEQYF
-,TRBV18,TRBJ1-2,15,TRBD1,TGTGCCAGCTCACCGCCGGACAGGGTCGACTATGGCTACACCTTC,CASSPPDRVDYGYTF
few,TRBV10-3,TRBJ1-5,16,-,TGTGCCATCAGTGAGTCGAGAGGAAGCCCAGGGCAGCCCCAGCATTTT,CAISESRGSPGQPQHF
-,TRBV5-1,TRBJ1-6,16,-,TGCGCCAGCAGCTTGGCAGGACCTCGGTTTAATTCACCCCTCCACTTT,CASSLAGPRFNSPLHF
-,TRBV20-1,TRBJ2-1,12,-,TGCAGTGCAACCGGGCCGGGGAATGAGCAGTTCTTC,CSATGPGNEQFF
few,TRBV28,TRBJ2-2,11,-,TGTGCCAGCAGCATCAGGGGGGAGCTGTTTTTT,CASSIRGELFF
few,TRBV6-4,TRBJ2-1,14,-,TGTGCCAGCAGTGACTCGGGCGGTTACAATGAGCAGTTCTTC,CASSDSGGYNEQFF
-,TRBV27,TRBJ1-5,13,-,TGTGCCAGCAGTTTATTAAGCAATCAGCCCCAGCATTTT,CASSLLSNQPQHF
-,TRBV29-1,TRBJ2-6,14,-,TGCAGCGTGGACGGCCTGGGGGGGGCCAACGTCCTGACTTTC,CSVDGLGGANVLTF
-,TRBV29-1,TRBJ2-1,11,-,TGCAGCGTCGAGGGGTTTCCCGAGCAGTTCTTC,CSVEGFPEQFF